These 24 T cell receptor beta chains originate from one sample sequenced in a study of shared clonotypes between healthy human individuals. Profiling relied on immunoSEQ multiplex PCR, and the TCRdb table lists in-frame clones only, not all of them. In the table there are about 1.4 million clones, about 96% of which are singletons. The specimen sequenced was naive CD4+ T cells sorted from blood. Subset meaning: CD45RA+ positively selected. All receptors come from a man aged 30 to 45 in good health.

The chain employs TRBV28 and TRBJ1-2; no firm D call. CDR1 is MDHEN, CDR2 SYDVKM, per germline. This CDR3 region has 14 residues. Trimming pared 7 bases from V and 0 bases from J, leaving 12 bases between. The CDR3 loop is CASNAPAANYGYTF. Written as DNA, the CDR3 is TGTGCCAGCAATGCCCCCGCAGCTAACTATGGCTACACCTTC.

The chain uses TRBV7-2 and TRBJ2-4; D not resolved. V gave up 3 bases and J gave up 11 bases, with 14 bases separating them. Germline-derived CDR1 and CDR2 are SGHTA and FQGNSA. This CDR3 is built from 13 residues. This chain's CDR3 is CASSFSDQTLQYF. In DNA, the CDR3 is TGTGCCAGCAGCTTCTCAGATCAAACACTTCAGTACTTC.

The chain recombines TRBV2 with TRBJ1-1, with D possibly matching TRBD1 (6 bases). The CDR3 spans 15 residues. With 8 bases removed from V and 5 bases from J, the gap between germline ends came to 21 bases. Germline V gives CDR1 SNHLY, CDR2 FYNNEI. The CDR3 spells CASRQAGFVGTEAFF. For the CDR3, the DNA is TGTGCCAGCCGACAGGCCGGCTTCGTGGGGACTGAAGCTTTCTTT.

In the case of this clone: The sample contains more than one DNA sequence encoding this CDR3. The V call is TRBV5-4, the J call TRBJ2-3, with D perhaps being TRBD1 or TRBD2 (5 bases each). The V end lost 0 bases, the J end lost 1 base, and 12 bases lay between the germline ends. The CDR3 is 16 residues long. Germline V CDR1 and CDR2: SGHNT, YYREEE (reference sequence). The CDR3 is CASSLAGTGRTDTQYF. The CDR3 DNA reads TGTGCCAGCAGCTTGGCCGGAACGGGACGCACAGATACGCAGTATTTT.

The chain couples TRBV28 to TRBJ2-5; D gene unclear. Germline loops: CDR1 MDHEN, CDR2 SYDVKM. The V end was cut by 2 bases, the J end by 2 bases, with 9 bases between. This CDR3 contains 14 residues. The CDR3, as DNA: TGTGCCAGCAGTTTAGTGAGTGGACAAGAGACCCAGTACTTC. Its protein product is CASSLVSGQETQYF.

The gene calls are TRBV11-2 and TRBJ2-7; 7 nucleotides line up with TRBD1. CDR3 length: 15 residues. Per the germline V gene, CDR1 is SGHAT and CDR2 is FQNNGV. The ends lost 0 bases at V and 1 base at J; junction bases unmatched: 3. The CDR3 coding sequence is TGTGCCAGCAGCTTAGACCCGGGACAGTCCTACGAGCAGTACTTC. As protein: CASSLDPGQSYEQYF.

CDR3 in amino acids: CAWTQDSNQPQHF. DNA of the CDR3: TGTGCCTGGACTCAGGATAGCAATCAGCCCCAGCATTTT. The chain carries TRBV30 and TRBJ1-5; no reliable D call. Trimming removed 4 bases at V and 0 bases at J, with 7 bases between. This CDR3 is 13 amino acids long. CDR1 is GTSNPN, CDR2 SVGIG, per germline (reference sequence).

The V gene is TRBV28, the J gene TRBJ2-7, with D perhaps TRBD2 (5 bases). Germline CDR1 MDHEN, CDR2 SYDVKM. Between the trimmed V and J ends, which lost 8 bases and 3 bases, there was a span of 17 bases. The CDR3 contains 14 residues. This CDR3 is CASRSVSFDYEQYF. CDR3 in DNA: TGTGCCAGCCGTAGCGTGAGTTTCGACTACGAGCAGTACTTC.

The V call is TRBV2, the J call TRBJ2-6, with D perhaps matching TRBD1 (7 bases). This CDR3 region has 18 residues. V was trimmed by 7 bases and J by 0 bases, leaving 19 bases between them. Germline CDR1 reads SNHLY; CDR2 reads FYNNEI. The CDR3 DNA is TGTGCCAGCACCCGACGGCCAGGGGGGAACTCTGGGGCCAACGTCCTGACTTTC. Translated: CASTRRPGGNSGANVLTF.

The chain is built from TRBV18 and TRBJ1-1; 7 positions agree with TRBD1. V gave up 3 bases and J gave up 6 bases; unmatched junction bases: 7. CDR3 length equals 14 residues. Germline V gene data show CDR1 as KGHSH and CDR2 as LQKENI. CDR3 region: CASSPLRGASEAFF. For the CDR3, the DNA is TGTGCCAGCTCACCGCTCAGGGGGGCTTCTGAAGCTTTCTTT.

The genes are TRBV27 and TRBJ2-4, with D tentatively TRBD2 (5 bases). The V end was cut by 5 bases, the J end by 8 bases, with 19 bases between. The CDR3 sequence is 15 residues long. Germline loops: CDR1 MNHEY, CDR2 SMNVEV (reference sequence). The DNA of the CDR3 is TGTGCCAGCAGTGCTCGACCCCACAGAGGGCACATTCAGTACTTC. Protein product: CASSARPHRGHIQYF.

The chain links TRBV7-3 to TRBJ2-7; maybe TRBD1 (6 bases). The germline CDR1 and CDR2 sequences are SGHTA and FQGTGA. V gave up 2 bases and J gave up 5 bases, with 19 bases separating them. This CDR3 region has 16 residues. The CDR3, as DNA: TGTGCCAGCAGCTTATATCATATGATAGGGGGAAACGAGCAGTACTTC. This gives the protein CASSLYHMIGGNEQYF.

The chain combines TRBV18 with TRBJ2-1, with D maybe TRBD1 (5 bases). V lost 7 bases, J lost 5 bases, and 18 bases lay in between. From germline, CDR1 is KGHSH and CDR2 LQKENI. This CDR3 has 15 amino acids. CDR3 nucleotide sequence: TGTGCCAGCTTTATTGACAGACCGAGAGACAATGAGCAGTTCTTC. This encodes CASFIDRPRDNEQFF.

The CDR3 DNA reads TGTGCCAGCTCACCGGTGTACAGCACAGATACGCAGTATTTT. It codes for CASSPVYSTDTQYF. The rearrangement uses TRBV18 and TRBJ2-3, with D unclear. V was pared by 3 bases and J by 0 bases, with 7 bases between. Germline V gene sequence: CDR1 KGHSH, CDR2 LQKENI. The CDR3 totals 14 residues.

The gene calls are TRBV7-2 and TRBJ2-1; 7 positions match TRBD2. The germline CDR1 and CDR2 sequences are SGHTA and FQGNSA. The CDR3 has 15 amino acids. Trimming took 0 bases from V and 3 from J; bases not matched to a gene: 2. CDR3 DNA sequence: TGTGCCAGCAGCTTAGCCCGCGGGAGCTACAATGAGCAGTTCTTC. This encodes CASSLARGSYNEQFF.

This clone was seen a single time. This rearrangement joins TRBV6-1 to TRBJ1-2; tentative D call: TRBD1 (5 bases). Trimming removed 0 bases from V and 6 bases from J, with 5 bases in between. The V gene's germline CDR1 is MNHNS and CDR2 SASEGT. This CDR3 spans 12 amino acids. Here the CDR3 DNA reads TGTGCCAGCAGTGAAGCGGGGGATGGCTACACCTTC. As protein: CASSEAGDGYTF.

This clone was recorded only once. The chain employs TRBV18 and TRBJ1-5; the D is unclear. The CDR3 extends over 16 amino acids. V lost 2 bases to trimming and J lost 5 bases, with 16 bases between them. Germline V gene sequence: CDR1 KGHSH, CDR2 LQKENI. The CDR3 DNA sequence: TGTGCCAGCTCACCAGTTTTGGGCAGGCGAGATCAGCCCCAGCATTTT. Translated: CASSPVLGRRDQPQHF.

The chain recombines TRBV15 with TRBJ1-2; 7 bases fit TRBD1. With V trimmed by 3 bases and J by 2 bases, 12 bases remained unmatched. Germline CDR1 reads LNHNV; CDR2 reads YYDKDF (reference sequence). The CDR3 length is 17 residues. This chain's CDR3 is CATSRGGARQGNYGYTF. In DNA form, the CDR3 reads TGTGCCACCAGCAGGGGTGGGGCGAGACAGGGAAACTATGGCTACACCTTC.

CDR3 sequence (DNA): TGTGCCAGCAGTGGACTAGGCTCCTACAATGAGCAGTTCTTC. Translated, it gives CASSGLGSYNEQFF. The chain couples TRBV11-1 to TRBJ2-1; 7 bases agree with TRBD2. The germline V gene has CDR1 SGHAT and CDR2 FQDESV (reference sequence). This CDR3 has 14 residues. V was clipped by 6 bases and J by 0 bases; unmatched bases: 2.

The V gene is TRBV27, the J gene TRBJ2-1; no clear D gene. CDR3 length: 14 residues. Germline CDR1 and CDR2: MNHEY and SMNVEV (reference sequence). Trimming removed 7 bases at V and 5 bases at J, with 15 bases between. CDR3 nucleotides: TGTGCCAGCACCCCTCTCCCTTCTAACAATGAGCAGTTCTTC. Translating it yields CASTPLPSNNEQFF.

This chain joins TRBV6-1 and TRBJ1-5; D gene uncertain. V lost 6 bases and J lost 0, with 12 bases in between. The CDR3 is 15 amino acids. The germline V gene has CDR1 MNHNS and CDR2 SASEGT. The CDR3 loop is CASRAMGYSNQPQHF. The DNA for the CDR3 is TGTGCCAGCAGGGCTATGGGGTATAGCAATCAGCCCCAGCATTTT.

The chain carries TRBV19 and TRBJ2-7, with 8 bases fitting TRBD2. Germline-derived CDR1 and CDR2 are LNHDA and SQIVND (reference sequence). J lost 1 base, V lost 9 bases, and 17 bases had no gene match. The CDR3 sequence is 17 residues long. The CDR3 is CARRKRSAGGSSYEQYF. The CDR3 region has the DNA TGTGCCAGAAGAAAGCGGTCCGCGGGGGGCAGTTCCTACGAGCAGTACTTC.

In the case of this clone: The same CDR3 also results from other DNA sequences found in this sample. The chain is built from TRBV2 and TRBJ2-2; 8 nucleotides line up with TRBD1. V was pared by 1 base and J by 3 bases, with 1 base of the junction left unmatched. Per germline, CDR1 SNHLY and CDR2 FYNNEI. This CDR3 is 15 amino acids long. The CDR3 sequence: CASSEGQGYTGELFF. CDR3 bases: TGTGCCAGCAGTGAAGGACAGGGGTACACCGGGGAGCTGTTTTTT.

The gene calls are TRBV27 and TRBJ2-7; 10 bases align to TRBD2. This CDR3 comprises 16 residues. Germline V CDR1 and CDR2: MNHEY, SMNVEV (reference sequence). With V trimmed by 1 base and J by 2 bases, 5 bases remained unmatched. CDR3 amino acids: CASSLLASGRAYEQYF. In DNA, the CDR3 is TGTGCCAGCAGTTTATTAGCGAGCGGGAGGGCCTACGAGCAGTACTTC.